This T cell receptor beta chain was sequenced during a study of Ad26.COV2.S vaccination and SARS-CoV-2 variants. Treatment meaning: roughly 18 received Ad26.COV2.S at low or high dose, single or two shots; about 5 received placebo; per-sample allocation not given. Collection of samples fell on day 63 after the first vaccine or placebo injection. Ad26.COV2.S expressed prefusion-stabilized spike from the original Wuhan strain. The assay was immunoSEQ multiplex PCR, and TCRdb's table has in-frame clones only and misses some. The table has about 330,000 clones, 75% to 90% seen once; the top ten hold 4.5% to 7%. The V gene end was trimmed by 5 bases and the J gene end by 5 bases; junction bases not matched to a gene: 8. The CDR3 runs 15 residues. From germline, CDR1 is SGHRS and CDR2 YFSETQ.

The J gene is TRBJ1-1, the V gene TRBV5-1; TRBD1 matches at 11 bases. This TCR was sampled from a person aged 18-60 years who received the Ad26.COV2.S COVID-19 vaccine or a placebo. The sample in question was peripheral blood, obtained in a trial of Ad26.COV2.S vaccine versus placebo. DNA for the CDR3: TGCGCCAGCAGAGGACAGGGGGCTTTGGGAACTGAAGCTTTCTTT. Amino acid sequence: CASRGQGALGTEAFF.